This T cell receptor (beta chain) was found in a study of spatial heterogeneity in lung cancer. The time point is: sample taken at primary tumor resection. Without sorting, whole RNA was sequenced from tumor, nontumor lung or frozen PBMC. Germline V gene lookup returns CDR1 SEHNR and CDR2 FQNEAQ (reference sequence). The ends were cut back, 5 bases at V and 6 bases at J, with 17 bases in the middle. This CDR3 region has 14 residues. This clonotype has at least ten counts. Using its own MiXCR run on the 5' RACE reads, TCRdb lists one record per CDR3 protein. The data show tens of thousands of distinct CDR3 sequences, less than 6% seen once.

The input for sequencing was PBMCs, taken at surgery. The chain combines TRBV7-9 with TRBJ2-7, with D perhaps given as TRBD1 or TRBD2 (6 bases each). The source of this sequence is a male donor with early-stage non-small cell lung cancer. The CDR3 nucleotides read TGTGCCAGCAGCCCCGGGACACTAGCAGCCGAGCAGTACTTC. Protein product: CASSPGTLAAEQYF. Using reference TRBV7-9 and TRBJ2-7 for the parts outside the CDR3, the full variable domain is DTGVSQNPRHKITKRGQNVTFRCDPISEHNRLYWYRQTLGQGPEFLTYFQNEAQLEKSRLLSDRFSAERPKGSFSTLEIQRTEQGDSAMYLCASSPGTLAAEQYFGPGTRLTVT.